The entry below describes one TCR beta chain. Antigen: not known. The CDR3 sequence is 15 residues long. Germline V gene data show CDR1 as SGHNT and CDR2 as YYREEE (reference sequence). V was clipped by 0 bases and J by 6 bases; unmatched bases: 4. Profiling relied on immunoSEQ multiplex PCR, and the TCRdb table lists in-frame clones only, not all of them. This table holds approximately 150,000 clones, approximately 90% found once. This record belongs to a study of T cell responses to AZD1222 COVID-19 vaccine. Whole-study findings and limits: Clonal diversity was possibly underestimated; the donors were predominantly white British and more often female. Nearly half of unique spike-specific TCRs reportedly avoided B.1.351 and B.1.1.7 mutated regions. The number of AZD1222 recipients seropositive at baseline was only five or six. The peak T cell response came first, and repertoires were sampled only after it.

The TCR sequence derives from an adult in good health. The chain carries TRBV5-4 and TRBJ2-3, with 10 bases lining up with TRBD1. The material sequenced was peripheral blood, taken on day 0 of AZD1222 vaccination. The CDR3 nucleotides are TGTGCCAGCAGCTTGGGGGGACAGGGGAGGGATACGCAGTATTTT. This codes for CASSLGGQGRDTQYF.